Listed below are T cell receptor beta chains from one sample, sequenced in a study of T cell repertoires in cytomegalovirus infection. These receptors' targets are unknown. One entry per CDR3 protein results from TCRdb running MiXCR on the reads. The data show hundreds of thousands of distinct CDR3 sequences, with about 42% seen just once and around 45% held by the top ten. Sequencing used cultured PBMCs, obtained from culture after CMV antigen stimulation. These receptors were taken from a human donor in good health (CMV status not recorded). Some clones in this sample may be carry-over from other donors' samples. Both conserved end residues are part of each CDR3. A D gene is named only where the DNA matches it firmly. Clone size is stated in some rows and not others, as once, few, many or a class when expanded.

j_gene: TRBJ2-1
abundance: -
v_gene: TRBV20-1
d_gene: -
CDR3aa: CSARGPGGLGNEQFF
CDR3nt: TGCAGTGCTAGAGGGCCGGGTGGACTCGGCAATGAGCAGTTCTTC

j_gene: TRBJ2-7
abundance: few
v_gene: TRBV19
d_gene: -
CDR3aa: CASSSMREGEQYF
CDR3nt: TGTGCCAGTAGTTCCATGAGAGAGGGCGAGCAGTACTTC

j_gene: TRBJ1-5
abundance: few
v_gene: TRBV2
d_gene: -
CDR3aa: CASSETESNQPQHF
CDR3nt: TGTGCCAGCAGTGAGACGGAGAGCAATCAGCCCCAGCATTTT

j_gene: TRBJ2-1
abundance: -
v_gene: TRBV7-4
d_gene: TRBD2
CDR3aa: CASSLRTSGGADGPYNEQFF
CDR3nt: TGTGCCAGCAGCTTACGGACTAGCGGGGGGGCCGATGGACCCTACAATGAGCAGTTCTTC

j_gene: TRBJ1-1
abundance: -
v_gene: TRBV28
d_gene: -
CDR3aa: CASFTPNTEAFF
CDR3nt: TGTGCCAGCTTTACACCGAACACTGAAGCTTTCTTT

j_gene: TRBJ2-4
abundance: -
v_gene: TRBV23-1
d_gene: TRBD2
CDR3aa: CASNPGLAEGAKNIQYF
CDR3nt: TGCGCCAGCAATCCGGGACTAGCGGAAGGGGCCAAAAACATTCAGTACTTC

j_gene: TRBJ2-3
abundance: -
v_gene: TRBV24-1
d_gene: -
CDR3aa: CATGTSSTDTQYF
CDR3nt: TGTGCCACCGGGACCTCTAGCACAGATACGCAGTATTTT

j_gene: TRBJ2-2
abundance: -
v_gene: TRBV7-9
d_gene: -
CDR3aa: CASSFGGPRSAELFF
CDR3nt: TGTGCCAGCAGCTTTGGGGGGCCACGGAGCGCGGAGCTGTTTTTT

j_gene: TRBJ2-1
abundance: -
v_gene: TRBV4-3
d_gene: TRBD2
CDR3aa: CASTATSGHGANEQFF
CDR3nt: TGCGCCAGCACCGCGACTAGCGGACACGGGGCTAATGAGCAGTTCTTC

j_gene: TRBJ1-6
abundance: few
v_gene: TRBV6-5
d_gene: -
CDR3aa: CASSWGQGNNSPLHF
CDR3nt: TGTGCCAGCAGTTGGGGTCAGGGGAATAATTCACCCCTCCACTTT

j_gene: TRBJ2-4
abundance: -
v_gene: TRBV5-4
d_gene: -
CDR3aa: CASSFSGVKNIQYF
CDR3nt: TGTGCCAGCAGCTTCTCAGGGGTCAAAAACATTCAGTACTTC

j_gene: TRBJ2-1
abundance: -
v_gene: TRBV19
d_gene: TRBD1
CDR3aa: CASSTRQGGYNEQFF
CDR3nt: TGTGCCAGTAGTACCCGACAGGGGGGGTACAATGAGCAGTTCTTC

j_gene: TRBJ2-1
abundance: many
v_gene: TRBV11-2
d_gene: -
CDR3aa: CASSGRQRKNSYNEQFF
CDR3nt: TGTGCCAGCAGCGGCCGACAGCGGAAAAACTCCTACAATGAGCAGTTCTTC

j_gene: TRBJ2-1
abundance: -
v_gene: TRBV10-3
d_gene: -
CDR3aa: CAISRDVGPNEQFF
CDR3nt: TGTGCCATCAGCAGGGACGTTGGGCCCAATGAGCAGTTCTTC

j_gene: TRBJ2-4
abundance: once
v_gene: TRBV18
d_gene: TRBD2
CDR3aa: CASSPLSGVAKNIQYF
CDR3nt: TGTGCCAGCTCACCACTGAGCGGGGTAGCCAAAAACATTCAGTACTTC

j_gene: TRBJ1-1
abundance: -
v_gene: TRBV11-2
d_gene: -
CDR3aa: CASSFQRRNTEAFF
CDR3nt: TGTGCCAGCAGCTTCCAGAGGCGGAACACTGAAGCTTTCTTT

j_gene: TRBJ1-2
abundance: -
v_gene: TRBV12-3/TRBV12-4
d_gene: -
CDR3aa: CASSSPGALGGYTF
CDR3nt: TGTGCCAGCAGCAGTCCAGGGGCCCTCGGTGGCTACACCTTC

j_gene: TRBJ1-5
abundance: -
v_gene: TRBV6-1
d_gene: -
CDR3aa: CASRPLGGQPQHF
CDR3nt: TGTGCCAGCAGACCCCTGGGGGGGCAGCCCCAGCATTTT

j_gene: TRBJ2-1
abundance: few
v_gene: TRBV7-6
d_gene: -
CDR3aa: CASSSMTPNEQFF
CDR3nt: TGTGCCAGCAGCTCTATGACCCCCAATGAGCAGTTCTTC

j_gene: TRBJ1-4
abundance: -
v_gene: TRBV7-6
d_gene: -
CDR3aa: CASGGQKNEKLFF
CDR3nt: TGTGCCAGCGGTGGACAGAAAAATGAAAAACTGTTTTTT

j_gene: TRBJ1-2
abundance: -
v_gene: TRBV19
d_gene: -
CDR3aa: CASSHRYGYTF
CDR3nt: TGTGCCAGTAGCCACAGGTATGGCTACACCTTC

j_gene: TRBJ2-7
abundance: -
v_gene: TRBV4-2
d_gene: TRBD2
CDR3aa: CASSQSGSSGGTYEQYF
CDR3nt: TGTGCCAGCAGCCAAAGTGGATCTAGCGGGGGTACCTACGAGCAGTACTTC

j_gene: TRBJ2-3
abundance: -
v_gene: TRBV12-3/TRBV12-4
d_gene: TRBD1
CDR3aa: CASSPGTGVLGTQYF
CDR3nt: TGTGCCAGCAGTCCCGGGACAGGGGTTTTGGGTACGCAGTATTTT

j_gene: TRBJ2-7
abundance: -
v_gene: TRBV5-6
d_gene: -
CDR3aa: CASRNTRTYEQYF
CDR3nt: TGTGCCAGCAGGAATACTAGGACCTACGAGCAGTACTTC